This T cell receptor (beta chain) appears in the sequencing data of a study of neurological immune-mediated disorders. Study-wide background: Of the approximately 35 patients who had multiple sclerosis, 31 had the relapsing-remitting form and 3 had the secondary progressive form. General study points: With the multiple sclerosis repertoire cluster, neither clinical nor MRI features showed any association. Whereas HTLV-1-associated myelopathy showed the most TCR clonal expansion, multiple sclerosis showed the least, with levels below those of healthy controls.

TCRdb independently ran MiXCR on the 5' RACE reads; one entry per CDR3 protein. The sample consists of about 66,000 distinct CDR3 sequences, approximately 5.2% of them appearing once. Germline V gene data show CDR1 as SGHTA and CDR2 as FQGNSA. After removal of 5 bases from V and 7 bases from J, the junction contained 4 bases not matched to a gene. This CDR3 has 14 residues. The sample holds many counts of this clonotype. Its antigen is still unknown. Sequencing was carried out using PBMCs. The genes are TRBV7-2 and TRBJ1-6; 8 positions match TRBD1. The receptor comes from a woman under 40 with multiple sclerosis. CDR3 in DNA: TGTGCCAGCAGCCGACAGGGGTTGAATTCACCCCTCCACTTT. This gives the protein CASSRQGLNSPLHF.